In this sample, the clone carrying this T cell receptor beta chain turned up a few times. The antigen remains unidentified. The entry originates in a study of cytomegalovirus exposure and HLA in healthy donors. On the study more broadly: From approximately 170 million T cells, an earlier analysis saw 120 million or so unique TCR beta sequences. Whole-study results and caveats: In a later analysis, a missense DCLRE1C variant was linked to TCR beta V- and J-gene trimming. Later work found most CMV-associated TCR beta chains apparently HLA-restricted. Cytomegalovirus-associated TCR beta chains were listed, numbering more than 150.

Primers included in the PCR were 60 Vbeta and 13 Jbeta primers. Libraries were prepared by immunoSEQ multiplex PCR; TCRdb keeps only in-frame clonotypes and omits some of them. Among more than 85,000 clones listed, around 9.6% were seen once. This CDR3 comprises 12 residues. The V gene's germline CDR1 is LNHDA and CDR2 SQIVND (reference sequence). V gave up 8 bases and J gave up 5 bases; unmatched junction bases: 5. V and J are TRBV19 and TRBJ1-1; 7 bases map to TRBD1. The specimen sequenced was PBMCs. This receptor was obtained from a man between 45 and 60 years old in good health and CMV-seropositive. In DNA, the CDR3 is TGTGCCAGTGATGGACAGGCTACTGAAGCTTTCTTT. It is translated as CASDGQATEAFF.